This TCR beta chain was captured in a study of shared clonotypes between healthy human individuals. Study overall: Researchers assigned three CD4 naive, three CD4 memory, two CD8 naive and one CD8 memory plate to each donor.

None of the donors, who were healthy HIV-negative adults, had recently had acute infections or vaccinations. The V end lost 5 bases, the J end lost 0 bases, and 10 bases lay between the germline ends. Germline V gives CDR1 SQVTM, CDR2 ANQGSEA. The CDR3 loop spans 14 amino acids. Produced via immunoSEQ multiplex PCR; TCRdb's table is partial and in-frame only. The sample has around 990,000 clones; roughly 80% are singletons. V usage is TRBV29-1 and J usage is TRBJ2-2; tentative D call: TRBD1 (6 bases). The TCR was taken from a man aged 18 to 29 in good health. Some clones in this sample may be carry-over from other donors' samples. The sample consisted of memory CD4+ T cells from PBMCs. Subset specified: CD45RA-negative fraction. The CDR3 DNA is TGCAGCGTTCCGAACAGGGCGAACACCGGGGAGCTGTTTTTT. This codes for CSVPNRANTGELFF.